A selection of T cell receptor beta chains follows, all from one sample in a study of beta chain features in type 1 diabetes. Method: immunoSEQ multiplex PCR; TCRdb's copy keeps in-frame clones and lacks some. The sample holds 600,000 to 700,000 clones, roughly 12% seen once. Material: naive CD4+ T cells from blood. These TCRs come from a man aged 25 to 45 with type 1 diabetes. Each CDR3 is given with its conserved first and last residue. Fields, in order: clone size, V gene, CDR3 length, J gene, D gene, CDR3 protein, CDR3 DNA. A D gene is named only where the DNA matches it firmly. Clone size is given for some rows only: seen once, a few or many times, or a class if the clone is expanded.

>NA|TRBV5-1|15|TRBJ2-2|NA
CASSLVTMNTGELFF
TGCGCCAGCAGCTTGGTAACGATGAACACCGGGGAGCTGTTTTTT
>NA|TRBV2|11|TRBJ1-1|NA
CASSRETEAFF
TGTGCCAGCAGTAGGGAAACTGAAGCTTTCTTT
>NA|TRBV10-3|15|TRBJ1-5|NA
CAIKAGGGSNQPQHF
TGTGCCATCAAGGCGGGGGGAGGTAGCAATCAGCCCCAGCATTTT
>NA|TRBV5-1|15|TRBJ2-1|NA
CASSSGAGWENEQFF
TGCGCCAGCAGCTCAGGCGCAGGGTGGGAGAATGAGCAGTTCTTC
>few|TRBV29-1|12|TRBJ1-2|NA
CSVRTDPYGYTF
TGCAGCGTACGGACAGACCCCTATGGCTACACCTTC
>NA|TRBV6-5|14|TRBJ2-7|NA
CASRYGQSSYEQYF
TGTGCCAGCAGATACGGACAGAGCTCCTACGAGCAGTACTTC
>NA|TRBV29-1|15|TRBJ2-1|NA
CSVNAWLRPDNEQFF
TGCAGCGTTAACGCCTGGCTGCGGCCGGACAATGAGCAGTTCTTC
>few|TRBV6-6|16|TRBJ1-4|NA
CASSSPREGTNEKLFF
TGTGCCAGCAGTTCCCCTCGGGAGGGGACTAATGAAAAACTGTTTTTT
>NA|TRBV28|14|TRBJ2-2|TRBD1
CASSRTGEAGELFF
TGTGCCAGCTCTCGAACAGGGGAAGCCGGGGAGCTGTTTTTT
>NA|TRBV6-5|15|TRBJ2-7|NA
CASSYSAGSSYEQYF
TGTGCCAGCAGTTACTCTGCAGGTAGCTCCTACGAGCAGTACTTC
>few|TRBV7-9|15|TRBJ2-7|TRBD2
CASSALTSGSYEQYF
TGTGCCAGCAGCGCTTTAACTAGCGGGTCGTACGAGCAGTACTTC
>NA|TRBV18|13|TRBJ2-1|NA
CASSLRQFNEQFF
TGTGCCAGCTCTCTCAGACAGTTCAATGAGCAGTTCTTC
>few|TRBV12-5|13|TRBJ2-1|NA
CASGANMRGEQFF
TGTGCTAGTGGTGCAAACATGAGGGGTGAGCAGTTCTTC
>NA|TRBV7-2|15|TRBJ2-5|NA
CASSFHRDGQETQYF
TGTGCCAGCAGCTTTCACAGGGACGGCCAAGAGACCCAGTACTTC
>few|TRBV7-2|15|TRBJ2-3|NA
CASSLVSLLTDTQYF
TGTGCCAGCAGCTTAGTCTCCCTACTCACAGATACGCAGTATTTT
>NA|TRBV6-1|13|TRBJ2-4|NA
CASTIATDRIQYF
TGTGCCAGCACTATAGCCACGGATCGAATTCAGTACTTC
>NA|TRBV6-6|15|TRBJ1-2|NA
CASSGDSGSNYGYTF
TGTGCCAGCAGTGGTGACAGCGGATCTAACTATGGCTACACCTTC
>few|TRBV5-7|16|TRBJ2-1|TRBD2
CASSLKVCGRVYEQFF
TGTGCCAGCAGCTTGAAGGTTTGCGGGAGGGTATATGAGCAGTTCTTC
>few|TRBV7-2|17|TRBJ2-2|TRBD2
CASSLEYTSGGTGELFF
TGTGCCAGCAGCTTAGAATATACTAGCGGGGGCACCGGGGAGCTGTTTTTT
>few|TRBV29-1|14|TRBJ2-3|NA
CSVAQGSNTDTQYF
TGCAGCGTAGCACAGGGATCGAACACAGATACGCAGTATTTT
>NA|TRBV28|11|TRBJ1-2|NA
CASRGDYGYTF
TGTGCCAGCAGGGGAGACTATGGCTACACCTTC
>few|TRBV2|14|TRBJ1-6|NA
CASRQETGNSPLHF
TGTGCCAGCAGACAAGAGACGGGAAATTCACCCCTCCACTTT
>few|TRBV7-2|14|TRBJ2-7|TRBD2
CASSLGTREYEQYF
TGTGCCAGCAGCCTTGGGACTAGGGAATACGAGCAGTACTTC
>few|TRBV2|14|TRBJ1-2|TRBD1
CASSGQGKEYGYTF
TGTGCCAGCAGTGGACAGGGTAAAGAATATGGCTACACCTTC
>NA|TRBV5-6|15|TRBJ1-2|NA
CASSLVDRSLSGYTF
TGTGCCAGCAGCTTGGTTGACAGGAGCCTTTCTGGCTACACCTTC
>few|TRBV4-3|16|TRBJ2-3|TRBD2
CASSQGSGGWTDTQYF
TGCGCCAGCAGCCAGGGTAGCGGGGGTTGGACAGATACGCAGTATTTT
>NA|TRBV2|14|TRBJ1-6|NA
CASMGGVNNSPLHF
TGTGCCAGCATGGGGGGAGTCAATAATTCACCCCTCCACTTT
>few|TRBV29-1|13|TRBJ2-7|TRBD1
CSVGTGDLREQYF
TGCAGCGTGGGGACAGGGGACTTGCGCGAGCAGTACTTC
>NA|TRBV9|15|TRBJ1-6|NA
CASSVTPGHNSPLHF
TGTGCCAGCAGCGTCACACCGGGACATAATTCACCCCTCCACTTT
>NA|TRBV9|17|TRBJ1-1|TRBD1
CASSEGRDRGRNTEAFF
TGTGCCAGCAGCGAGGGCCGGGACAGGGGGCGAAACACTGAAGCTTTCTTT